The rows below give T cell receptor beta chains drawn from one sample of a study of T cell responses to AZD1222 COVID-19 vaccine. This table comes from immunoSEQ multiplex PCR, and its TCRdb copy is limited to in-frame clones, with some not included. Among about 110,000 clones listed, approximately 89% were seen once. The sample in question was peripheral blood, obtained on day 0 of MenACWY control vaccination. These receptors were obtained from an adult in good health. CDR3s include the opening cysteine and the closing phenylalanine or tryptophan. A D gene is named only where the DNA matches it firmly. A row's size may be missing; if present it is once, few, many or a size class.

J: TRBJ1-1; V: TRBV4-3; D: NA; size: NA; DNA: TGCGCCAGCAGCAAGTACCAGGACCCTGAAGCTTTCTTT; CDR3: CASSKYQDPEAFF
J: TRBJ2-7; V: TRBV27; D: TRBD1; size: NA; DNA: TGTGCCAGCAGTTGGGACAGGTACTCCTACGAGCAGTACTTC; CDR3: CASSWDRYSYEQYF
J: TRBJ1-1; V: TRBV6-2/TRBV6-3; D: TRBD1; size: NA; DNA: TGTGCCAGCAGTTACGGGACAGGGGGGGACACTGAAGCTTTCTTT; CDR3: CASSYGTGGDTEAFF
J: TRBJ2-7; V: TRBV6-5; D: NA; size: NA; DNA: TGTGCCAGCCGACGACAGGTCCGCCCCTCCTACGAGCAGTACTTC; CDR3: CASRRQVRPSYEQYF
J: TRBJ2-3; V: TRBV3-1/TRBV3-2; D: TRBD2; size: NA; DNA: TGTGCCAGCAGCCAAACGACTAGCGGGGCTGCCAGGGCTACGCAGTATTTT; CDR3: CASSQTTSGAARATQYF
J: TRBJ1-2; V: TRBV19; D: NA; size: NA; DNA: TGTGCCAGCACTTTCCCGGCGGGCTATGGCTACACCTTC; CDR3: CASTFPAGYGYTF
J: TRBJ2-7; V: TRBV30; D: NA; size: NA; DNA: TGTGCCTGGAGTGCAGGGCACTACGAGCAGTACTTC; CDR3: CAWSAGHYEQYF
J: TRBJ2-7; V: TRBV7-3; D: TRBD1; size: NA; DNA: TGTGCCAGCAGCCTAACCGGACAGGGAGCCTACGAGCAGTACTTC; CDR3: CASSLTGQGAYEQYF
J: TRBJ2-3; V: TRBV7-3; D: TRBD2; size: NA; DNA: TGTGCCAGCAGTCGGAACGGGGGGGCAGATACGCAGTATTTT; CDR3: CASSRNGGADTQYF
J: TRBJ1-5; V: TRBV5-6; D: NA; size: NA; DNA: TGTGCCAGCAGCTTGCGGGAAAGCAATCAGCCCCAGCATTTT; CDR3: CASSLRESNQPQHF
J: TRBJ1-4; V: TRBV5-4; D: NA; size: NA; DNA: TGTGCCAGCAGCTTAGACCGCTCAACTAATGAAAAACTGTTTTTT; CDR3: CASSLDRSTNEKLFF
J: TRBJ2-5; V: TRBV30; D: NA; size: NA; DNA: TGTGCCTGGAGTCCACAGAGGCAGACCCAGTACTTC; CDR3: CAWSPQRQTQYF
J: TRBJ2-3; V: TRBV5-1; D: NA; size: NA; DNA: TGCGCCAGCAGCCTAGAGGTCGGGGTCACAGATACGCAGTATTTT; CDR3: CASSLEVGVTDTQYF
J: TRBJ1-1; V: TRBV2; D: NA; size: few; DNA: TGTGCCAGCAGTGCGGATGGACCGGGCACTGAAGCTTTCTTT; CDR3: CASSADGPGTEAFF
J: TRBJ2-1; V: TRBV7-2; D: TRBD2; size: NA; DNA: TGTGCCAGCAGCTTGGGTCTAGCGGGCCCCTACAATGAGCAGTTCTTC; CDR3: CASSLGLAGPYNEQFF
J: TRBJ1-6; V: TRBV3-1/TRBV3-2; D: TRBD1; size: NA; DNA: TGTGCCAGCAGCCAATATCAGGGGGCACCCCTCCACTTT; CDR3: CASSQYQGAPLHF
J: TRBJ1-1; V: TRBV12-3/TRBV12-4; D: TRBD1; size: NA; DNA: TGTGCCAGCAGTAGGGGGCTGGCCACTGAAGCTTTCTTT; CDR3: CASSRGLATEAFF
J: TRBJ1-6; V: TRBV30; D: TRBD1; size: NA; DNA: TGTGCCTGGTCAGGGGGTTCTGGTTCACCCCTCCACTTT; CDR3: CAWSGGSGSPLHF